These 15 T cell receptor beta chains were all obtained from the same sample, sequenced in a study of blood T cell repertoires in COVID-19. The repertoire was sequenced with immunoSEQ multiplex PCR; TCRdb's copy has only in-frame clones and lacks some. The sample comprises approximately 100,000 clones, 88% of which are singletons, and around 6.5% rests with the top ten. Sequenced: peripheral blood. These receptors all come from a woman aged 55-70 years with acute or convalescent COVID-19.

The V call is TRBV6-5, the J call TRBJ2-7, with D unclear. The CDR3 runs 14 residues. Germline V CDR1 and CDR2: MNHEY, SVGAGI. V lost 10 bases, J lost 0 bases, and 16 bases lay in between. The CDR3 DNA is TGTGCCACCTCCCGGCGGTCCGACTCCTACGAGCAGTACTTC. Protein: CATSRRSDSYEQYF.

The chain carries TRBV6-5 and TRBJ1-2; 10 bases map to TRBD1. The CDR3 loop spans 13 amino acids. Germline values: CDR1 MNHEY, CDR2 SVGAGI. Losses at the gene ends were 6 bases for V and 8 bases for J; bases not matched to a gene: 6. CDR3 DNA sequence: TGTGCCAGCAGCTCGACAGGGGGCTGGGGCTACACCTTC. It encodes CASSSTGGWGYTF.

This chain connects TRBV27 to TRBJ2-1; TRBD2 matches 7 bases. The junction had 16 bases not matched to a gene; V was cut back by 2 bases and J by 0 bases. Germline V gene data show CDR1 as MNHEY and CDR2 as SMNVEV (reference sequence). The CDR3 extends over 20 amino acids. In DNA, the CDR3 is TGTGCCAGCAGTTTACGTCGCCCGGGACTACAGGCCAGCTCCTACAATGAGCAGTTCTTC. Translation gives CASSLRRPGLQASSYNEQFF.

In this sample, this clone turned up once. This chain connects TRBV7-9 to TRBJ1-3; D not certain. Trimming took off 5 bases at V and 0 bases at J, with 11 bases between the two ends. The CDR3 has 15 residues. In germline, CDR1 is SEHNR, CDR2 FQNEAQ (reference sequence). This CDR3 is CASSPPGYSGNTIYF. Written as DNA, the CDR3 is TGTGCCAGCAGCCCGCCAGGTTACTCTGGAAACACCATATATTTT.

V gene TRBV2 combines with J gene TRBJ1-2; D possibly corresponds to TRBD1 (6 bases). CDR1 and CDR2 (germline): SNHLY, FYNNEI. The ends were cut back, 4 bases at V and 8 bases at J, with 20 bases in the middle. CDR3 length equals 15 residues. CDR3 residues: CASSGGPGQRRGYTF. The CDR3 region has the DNA TGTGCCAGCAGTGGCGGACCGGGACAAAGGAGAGGCTACACCTTC.

This chain joins TRBV28 and TRBJ2-3; D gene ambiguous. The CDR3 totals 15 residues. The germline CDR1 and CDR2 sequences are MDHEN and SYDVKM. Trimming pared 6 bases from V and 0 bases from J, leaving 13 bases between. The CDR3 sequence is CASRLGVTSTDTQYF. CDR3 DNA: TGTGCCAGCAGGTTAGGAGTAACTAGCACAGATACGCAGTATTTT.

V gene TRBV28 combines with J gene TRBJ1-1, with D tentatively TRBD1 (6 bases). Trimming took off 2 bases at V and 0 bases at J, with 10 bases between the two ends. The CDR3 is made up of 15 amino acids. Germline V gene sequence: CDR1 MDHEN, CDR2 SYDVKM. The CDR3 is CASSLPDRLNTEAFF. CDR3 sequence (DNA): TGTGCCAGCAGTTTACCTGACAGGTTGAACACTGAAGCTTTCTTT.

The CDR3 is CASSYSAGYGYTF. The CDR3, as DNA: TGTGCCAGCAGTTACTCTGCGGGATATGGCTACACCTTC. This chain joins TRBV6-6 and TRBJ1-2; D is unresolved. Trimming pared 0 bases from V and 5 bases from J, leaving 7 bases between. Germline loops: CDR1 MNHNY, CDR2 SVGAGI (reference sequence). The CDR3 totals 13 residues.

The table lists this clone with a few counts. This sequence joins TRBV30 and TRBJ1-2; D might be TRBD1 (5 bases). Trimming left V 4 bases short and J 8 bases short, with 20 bases between. Germline V gene lookup returns CDR1 GTSNPN and CDR2 SVGIG (reference sequence). This CDR3 is built from 14 residues. DNA for the CDR3: TGTGCCTGGAAAGGCTCGATGGGACTAGGCGGCTACACCTTC. This codes for CAWKGSMGLGGYTF.

The rearrangement links TRBV19 to TRBJ2-1; 9 bases match TRBD2. Germline-derived CDR1 and CDR2 are LNHDA and SQIVND (reference sequence). V trimming: 2 bases; J trimming: 7 bases; junction bases outside the gene matches: 6. CDR3 length: 15 residues. CDR3 nucleotides: TGTGCCAGTAGTATACTGGCGGGAGGGGAGAATGAGCAGTTCTTC. This sequence encodes CASSILAGGENEQFF. Full variable domain (rest looked up from reference TRBV19 and TRBJ2-1): DGGITQSPKYLFRKEGQNVTLSCEQNLNHDAMYWYRQDPGQGLRLIYYSQIVNDFQKGDIAEGYSVSREKKESFPLTVTSAQKNPTAFYLCASSILAGGENEQFFGPGTRLTVL.

A single count supports this clone. The chain's CDR3 is CASSLRPDRNTEAFF. CDR3 in DNA: TGTGCCAGCAGCTTGAGGCCGGACAGGAACACTGAAGCTTTCTTT. This sequence joins TRBV5-4 and TRBJ1-1; D is possibly TRBD1 (6 bases). Germline CDR1 is SGHNT and CDR2 is YYREEE (reference sequence). V lost 1 base and J lost 1, with 11 bases in between. The CDR3 length is 15 residues.

V usage is TRBV28 and J usage is TRBJ1-4; D perhaps matches TRBD1 (6 bases). The CDR3 is 14 residues long. Trimming left V 8 bases short and J 8 bases short, with 18 bases between. CDR1 and CDR2 (germline): MDHEN, SYDVKM. This CDR3 is CASRIGGVGEKLFF. The DNA for the CDR3 is TGTGCCAGCCGGATAGGGGGAGTTGGCGAAAAACTGTTTTTT. Filled out from reference TRBV28 and TRBJ1-4, the complete variable domain reads DVKVTQSSRYLVKRTGEKVFLECVQDMDHENMFWYRQDPGLGLRLIYFSYDVKMKEKGDIPEGYSVSREKKERFSLILESASTNQTSMYLCASRIGGVGEKLFFGSGTQLSVL.

In the case of this clone: At one boundary the junction diverges from the germline segment, which might be a read error. The genes are TRBV10-1 and TRBJ2-7; 7 positions agree with TRBD2. Germline CDR1 reads WNHNN; CDR2 reads SYGVQD (reference sequence). CDR3 length equals 13 residues. CDR3 amino acids: CASSSGTSSEQYF. CDR3 DNA: TGCGCCAGCAGTAGCGGGACGTCCTCCGAGCAGTACTTC.

This clone was seen just once. This rearrangement joins TRBV6-5 to TRBJ2-7; 7 bases agree with TRBD1. V gave up 0 bases and J gave up 4 bases; unmatched junction bases: 9. The V gene's germline CDR1 is MNHEY and CDR2 SVGAGI. The CDR3 spans 16 residues. The chain's CDR3 is CASSYSGLDRRYEQYF. The CDR3 DNA reads as TGTGCCAGCAGTTACTCGGGTCTGGACAGGAGGTACGAGCAGTACTTC.

The J gene is TRBJ1-1, the V gene TRBV12-3 or TRBV12-4; 7 bases are a match to TRBD1. V lost 10 bases, J lost 2 bases, and 7 bases stayed unmatched. CDR3 length: 13 amino acids. In nucleotides, the CDR3 is TGTGCCACCAAACAGGGGCTTAACACTGAAGCTTTCTTT. Its translation is CATKQGLNTEAFF.